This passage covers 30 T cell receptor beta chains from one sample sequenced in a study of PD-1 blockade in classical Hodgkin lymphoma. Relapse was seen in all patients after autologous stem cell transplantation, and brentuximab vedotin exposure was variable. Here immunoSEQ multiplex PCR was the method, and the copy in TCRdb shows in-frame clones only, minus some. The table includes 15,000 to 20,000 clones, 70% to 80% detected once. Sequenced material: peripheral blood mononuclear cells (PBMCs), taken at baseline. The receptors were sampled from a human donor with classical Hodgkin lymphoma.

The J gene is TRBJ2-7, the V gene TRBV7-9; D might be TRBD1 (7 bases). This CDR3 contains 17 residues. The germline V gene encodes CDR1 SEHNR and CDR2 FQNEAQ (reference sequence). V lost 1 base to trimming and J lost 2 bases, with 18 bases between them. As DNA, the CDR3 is TGTGCCAGCAGCTTAGGTCAGGGGGGAGCTCTTCCCTACGAGCAGTACTTC. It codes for CASSLGQGGALPYEQYF.

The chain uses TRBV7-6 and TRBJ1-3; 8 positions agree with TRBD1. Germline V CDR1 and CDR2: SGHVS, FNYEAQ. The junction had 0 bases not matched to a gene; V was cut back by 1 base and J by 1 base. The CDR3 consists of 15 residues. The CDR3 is CASSLGTGSGNTIYF. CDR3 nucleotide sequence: TGTGCCAGCAGCTTAGGGACAGGGTCTGGAAACACCATATATTTT.

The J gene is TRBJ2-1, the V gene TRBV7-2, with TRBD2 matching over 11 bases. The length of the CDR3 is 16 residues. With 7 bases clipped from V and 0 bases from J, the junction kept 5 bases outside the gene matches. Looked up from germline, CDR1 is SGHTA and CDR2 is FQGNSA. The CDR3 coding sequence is TGTGCCAGCACGGGACTAGCGGTGAGCTCCTACAATGAGCAGTTCTTC. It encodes CASTGLAVSSYNEQFF.

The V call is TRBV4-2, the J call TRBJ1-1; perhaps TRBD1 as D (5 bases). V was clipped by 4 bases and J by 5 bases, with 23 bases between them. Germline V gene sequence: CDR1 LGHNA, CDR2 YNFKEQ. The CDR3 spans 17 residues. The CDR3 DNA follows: TGTGCCAGCAGCCCTCTACTCTCGGACGGTGGGGGAACTGAAGCTTTCTTT. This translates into CASSPLLSDGGGTEAFF.

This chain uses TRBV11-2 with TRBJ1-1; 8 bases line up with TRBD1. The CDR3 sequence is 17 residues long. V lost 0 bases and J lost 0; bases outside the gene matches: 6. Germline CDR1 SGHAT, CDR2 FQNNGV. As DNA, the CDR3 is TGTGCCAGCAGCTTAGAGTGGGCAGGGGGCCTGAACACTGAAGCTTTCTTT. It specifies CASSLEWAGGLNTEAFF.

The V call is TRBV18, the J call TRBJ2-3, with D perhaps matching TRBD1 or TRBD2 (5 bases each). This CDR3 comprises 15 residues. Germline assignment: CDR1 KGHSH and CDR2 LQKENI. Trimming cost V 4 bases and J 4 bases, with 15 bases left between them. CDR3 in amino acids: CASSRRTQGADTQYF. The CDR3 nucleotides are TGTGCCAGCTCACGGCGCACCCAGGGAGCAGATACGCAGTATTTT.

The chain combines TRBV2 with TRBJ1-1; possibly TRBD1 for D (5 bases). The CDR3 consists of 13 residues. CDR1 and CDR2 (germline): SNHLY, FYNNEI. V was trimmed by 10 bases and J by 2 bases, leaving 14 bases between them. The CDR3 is CAMQGYYNTEAFF. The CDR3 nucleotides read TGTGCCATGCAGGGATACTATAACACTGAAGCTTTCTTT.

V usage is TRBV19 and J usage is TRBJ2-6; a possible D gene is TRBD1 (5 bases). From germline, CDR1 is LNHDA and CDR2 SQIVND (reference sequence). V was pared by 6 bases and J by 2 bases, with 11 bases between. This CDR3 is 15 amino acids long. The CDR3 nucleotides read TGTGCCAGTAGCCAAGGGGCGGCTGGGGCCAACGTCCTGACTTTC. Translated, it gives CASSQGAAGANVLTF.

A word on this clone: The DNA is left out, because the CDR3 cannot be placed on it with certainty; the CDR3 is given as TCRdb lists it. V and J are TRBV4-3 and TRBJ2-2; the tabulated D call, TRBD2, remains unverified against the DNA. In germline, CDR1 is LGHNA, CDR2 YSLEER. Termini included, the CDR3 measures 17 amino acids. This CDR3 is CASSQPHPGRTPGSCFF.

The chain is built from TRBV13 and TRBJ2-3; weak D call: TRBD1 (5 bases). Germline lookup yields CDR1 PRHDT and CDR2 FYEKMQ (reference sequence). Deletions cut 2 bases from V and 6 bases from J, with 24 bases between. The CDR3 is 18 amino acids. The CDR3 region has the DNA TGTGCCAGCAGCTTACGCAGGGATATGAATCCGTTCCCTGATACGCAGTATTTT. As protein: CASSLRRDMNPFPDTQYF.

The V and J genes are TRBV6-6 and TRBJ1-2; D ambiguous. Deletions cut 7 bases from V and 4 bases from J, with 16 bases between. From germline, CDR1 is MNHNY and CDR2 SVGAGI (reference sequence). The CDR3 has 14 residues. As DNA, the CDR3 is TGTGCCAGCATTCCGACACCTTCGGCCTATGGCTACACCTTC. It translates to CASIPTPSAYGYTF.

DNA for the CDR3: TGCGCCAGCAGCCAGGGGTTAGAGACCCAGTACTTC. Amino acid sequence: CASSQGLETQYF. V is TRBV5-1 and J is TRBJ2-5; D may be TRBD1 (6 bases). Germline CDR1 and CDR2: SGHRS and YFSETQ. Trimming took off 4 bases at V and 4 bases at J, with 8 bases between the two ends. This CDR3 is 12 amino acids long.

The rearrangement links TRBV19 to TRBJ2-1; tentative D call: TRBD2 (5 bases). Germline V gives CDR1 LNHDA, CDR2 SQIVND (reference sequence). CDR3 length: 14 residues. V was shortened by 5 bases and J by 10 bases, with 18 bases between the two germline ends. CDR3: CASSADLLGVEQFF. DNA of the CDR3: TGTGCCAGTAGTGCTGACCTTCTCGGGGTGGAGCAGTTCTTC.

The CDR3 loop is CASRPWWSSSGANVLTF. CDR3 nucleotide sequence: TGTGCCAGCAGACCCTGGTGGAGTTCCTCTGGGGCCAACGTCCTGACTTTC. This chain connects TRBV2 to TRBJ2-6, with D hard to call. This CDR3 is built from 17 residues. The germline V gene encodes CDR1 SNHLY and CDR2 FYNNEI. V lost 6 bases and J 0 bases, leaving 15 bases between the germline ends.

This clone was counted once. The CDR3 sequence is CASSLVLAGAGNEQFF. The CDR3 DNA reads as TGCGCCAGCAGCTTGGTGCTAGCGGGAGCCGGGAATGAGCAGTTCTTC. The V gene is TRBV5-1, the J gene TRBJ2-1; TRBD2 agrees at 10 bases. From germline, CDR1 is SGHRS and CDR2 YFSETQ. Losses at the gene ends were 0 bases for V and 7 bases for J; bases not matched to a gene: 7. There are 16 residues in the CDR3.

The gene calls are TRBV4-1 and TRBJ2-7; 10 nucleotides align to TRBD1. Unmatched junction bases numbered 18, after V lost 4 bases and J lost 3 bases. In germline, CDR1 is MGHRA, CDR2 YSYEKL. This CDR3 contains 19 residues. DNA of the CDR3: TGCGCCAGCAGCCGTGCTCCCGGGACAGGGGCGATAAAAGGCTACGAGCAGTACTTC. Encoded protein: CASSRAPGTGAIKGYEQYF.

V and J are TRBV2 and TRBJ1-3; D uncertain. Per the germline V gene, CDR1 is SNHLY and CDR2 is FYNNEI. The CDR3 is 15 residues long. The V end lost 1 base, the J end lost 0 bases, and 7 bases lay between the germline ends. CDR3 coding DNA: TGTGCCAGCAGTGAAGGGATGGTCTCTGGAAACACCATATATTTT. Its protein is CASSEGMVSGNTIYF.

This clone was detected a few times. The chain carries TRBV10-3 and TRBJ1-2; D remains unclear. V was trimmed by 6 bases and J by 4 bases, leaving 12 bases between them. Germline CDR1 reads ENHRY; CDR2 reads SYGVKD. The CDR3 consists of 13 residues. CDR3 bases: TGTGCCATCAGACCGACCGGGAGCTATGGCTACACCTTC. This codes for CAIRPTGSYGYTF.

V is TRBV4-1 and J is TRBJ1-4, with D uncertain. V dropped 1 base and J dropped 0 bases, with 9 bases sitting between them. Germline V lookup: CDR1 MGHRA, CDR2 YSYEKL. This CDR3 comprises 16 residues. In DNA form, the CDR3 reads TGCGCCAGCAGCCAAGGACGGAGGGCAACTAATGAAAAACTGTTTTTT. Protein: CASSQGRRATNEKLFF.

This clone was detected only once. CDR3 protein: CASSLRLAGGNEQFF. The CDR3 DNA follows: TGTGCCAGCAGTTTAAGACTAGCGGGAGGCAATGAGCAGTTCTTC. The genes are TRBV27 and TRBJ2-1; 13 nucleotides match TRBD2. V was pared by 2 bases and J by 6 bases, with 1 base of the junction left unmatched. The CDR3 is made up of 15 amino acids. Per germline, CDR1 MNHEY and CDR2 SMNVEV (reference sequence).

Here the CDR3 reads CASSPNRGRYNEQFF. CDR3 sequence (DNA): TGTGCCAGCAGTCCCAATCGGGGGAGATACAATGAGCAGTTCTTC. The chain has TRBV6-5 and TRBJ2-1; D might be TRBD2 (6 bases). In germline, CDR1 is MNHEY, CDR2 SVGAGI. Trimming shortened V by 5 bases and J by 4 bases, and 15 bases separated the two germline ends. This CDR3 spans 15 amino acids.

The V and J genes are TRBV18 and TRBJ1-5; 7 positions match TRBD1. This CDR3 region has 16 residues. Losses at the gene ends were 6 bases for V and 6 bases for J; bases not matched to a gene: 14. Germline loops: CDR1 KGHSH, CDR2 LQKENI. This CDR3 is CASSGAITGVGQPQHF. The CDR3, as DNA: TGTGCCAGCTCCGGAGCAATTACAGGGGTGGGTCAGCCCCAGCATTTT.

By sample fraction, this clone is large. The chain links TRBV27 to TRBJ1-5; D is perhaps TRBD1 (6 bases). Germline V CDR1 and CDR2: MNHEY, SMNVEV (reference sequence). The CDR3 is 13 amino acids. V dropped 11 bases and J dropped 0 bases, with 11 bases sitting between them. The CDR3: CAAGQPSNQPQHF. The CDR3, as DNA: TGTGCCGCCGGACAGCCTAGCAATCAGCCCCAGCATTTT.

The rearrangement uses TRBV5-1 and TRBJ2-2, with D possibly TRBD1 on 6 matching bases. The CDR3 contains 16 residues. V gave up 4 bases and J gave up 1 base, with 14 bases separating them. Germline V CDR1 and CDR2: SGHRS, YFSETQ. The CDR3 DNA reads TGCGCCAGCAGCGCGAGACGGACAGTGAACACCGGGGAGCTGTTTTTT. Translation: CASSARRTVNTGELFF.

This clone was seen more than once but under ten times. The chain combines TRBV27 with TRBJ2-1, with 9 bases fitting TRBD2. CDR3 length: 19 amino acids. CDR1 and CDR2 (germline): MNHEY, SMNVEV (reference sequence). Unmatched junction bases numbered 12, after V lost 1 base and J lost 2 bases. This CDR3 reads CASSLFGGGAGGAYNEQFF. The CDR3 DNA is TGTGCCAGCAGTTTATTTGGGGGTGGAGCGGGGGGAGCCTACAATGAGCAGTTCTTC.

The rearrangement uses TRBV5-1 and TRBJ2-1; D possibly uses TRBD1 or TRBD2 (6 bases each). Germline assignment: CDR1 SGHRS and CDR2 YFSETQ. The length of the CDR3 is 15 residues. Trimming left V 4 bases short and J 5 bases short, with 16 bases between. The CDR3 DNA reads TGCGCCAGCAGCGGTGGGGGGCTAGCGAACAATGAGCAGTTCTTC. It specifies CASSGGGLANNEQFF.

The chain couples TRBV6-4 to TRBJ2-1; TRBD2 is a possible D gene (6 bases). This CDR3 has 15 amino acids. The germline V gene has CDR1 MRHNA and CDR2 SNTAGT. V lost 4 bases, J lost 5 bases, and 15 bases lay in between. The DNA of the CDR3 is TGTGCCAGCAGTGTTGAGGCGGGGATCCACAATGAGCAGTTCTTC. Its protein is CASSVEAGIHNEQFF.

This chain's CDR3 is CASSLSGAKNEKLFF. CDR3 bases: TGTGCCAGCAGTTTAAGCGGGGCCAAAAATGAAAAACTGTTTTTT. The V gene is TRBV28, the J gene TRBJ1-4, with D perhaps matching TRBD1 (5 bases). The CDR3 runs to 15 residues. The V gene lost 2 bases and the J gene lost 5 bases, with 12 bases spanning the gap. Looked up from germline, CDR1 is MDHEN and CDR2 is SYDVKM. The whole variable domain, filled in from reference TRBV28 and TRBJ1-4, reads DVKVTQSSRYLVKRTGEKVFLECVQDMDHENMFWYRQDPGLGLRLIYFSYDVKMKEKGDIPEGYSVSREKKERFSLILESASTNQTSMYLCASSLSGAKNEKLFFGSGTQLSVL.

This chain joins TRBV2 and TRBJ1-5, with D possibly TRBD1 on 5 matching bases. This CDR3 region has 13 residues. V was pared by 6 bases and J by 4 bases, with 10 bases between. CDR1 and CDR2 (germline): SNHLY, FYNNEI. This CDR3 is CASRQVTNQPQHF. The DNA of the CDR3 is TGTGCCAGCAGACAGGTCACAAATCAGCCCCAGCATTTT.

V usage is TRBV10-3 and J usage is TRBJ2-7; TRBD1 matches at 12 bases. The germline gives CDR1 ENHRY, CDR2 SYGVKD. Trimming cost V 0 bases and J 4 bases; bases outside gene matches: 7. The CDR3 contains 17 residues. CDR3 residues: CAISESWGQGAKYEQYF. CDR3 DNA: TGTGCCATCAGTGAGTCGTGGGGACAGGGGGCGAAGTACGAGCAGTACTTC.